The present T cell receptor (beta chain) was sequenced within a study of OX40 agonist ivuxolimab in advanced cancers. Study-level background: Past anti-PD-1, anti-PD-L1 or anti-CTLA-4 therapy was accepted, and 30% to 50% had received some.

Produced via immunoSEQ multiplex PCR; TCRdb's table is partial and in-frame only. This table has tens of thousands of clones, about 88% appearing once. Study outcomes and limitations: Low normalized T-cell clonal expansion was additionally recorded for some nonresponders. The authors did not determine the antigen specificity of the expanded peripheral T cells. Expanded clones belonging to CD8+ T cells outnumbered, on average, those of CD4+.

For this clone: What it binds is unknown.

CDR1 is SGHTA, CDR2 FQGNSA, per germline. This CDR3 is built from 17 residues. V lost 5 bases and J lost 3, with 21 bases in between. This TCR came from an adult with an advanced solid tumor such as melanoma, head and neck, liver or kidney cancer. This rearrangement joins TRBV7-2 to TRBJ2-3, with D maybe TRBD1 (5 bases). The source was CD4+ or CD8+ T cells sorted from blood, collected in a trial of the OX40 agonist ivuxolimab. The CDR3 region is CASSPNGAWGGTDTQYF. CDR3 in DNA: TGTGCCAGCAGCCCAAATGGGGCTTGGGGTGGGACAGATACGCAGTATTTT.